The clone carrying this TCR beta chain has at least ten counts. Its matching antigen is unknown. The data were taken from a study of Graves' ophthalmopathy and Graves' hyperthyroidism. Study-wide results and caveats: As the model predicted ophthalmopathy progression, it achieved a sensitivity of 70% to 71% and a specificity of 72.22%. With about 88% sensitivity and 70% to 82% specificity, a 13-signature model separated ophthalmopathy from stable hyperthyroidism.

The authors amplified TCR beta CDR3 regions from RNA transcripts. Scientists carried out first-round RT-PCR using HTBI primers and then a second-round multiplex PCR. Using its own MiXCR run on the multiplex PCR reads, TCRdb lists one record per CDR3 protein. The sample comprises about 400,000 distinct CDR3 sequences, around 17% of which are singletons, and about 1.6% rests with the top ten. Germline V CDR1 and CDR2: SEHNR, FQNEAQ (reference sequence). This CDR3 contains 15 residues. V trimming: 4 bases; J trimming: 6 bases; junction bases outside the gene matches: 9. Orbital computed tomography, thyroid ultrasound, TRAb, serum thyroxine and clinical symptoms formed the basis of diagnosis.

Sequencing was carried out using peripheral blood. The chain recombines TRBV7-9 with TRBJ1-1, with TRBD1 matching over 9 bases. The source of this sequence is a woman aged 18-35 years with Graves' ophthalmopathy. The CDR3 DNA reads as TGTGCCAGCAGCTCGTTGGGGACAGGGTACCCTGAAGCTTTCTTT. Translated, it gives CASSSLGTGYPEAFF.